One sample yielded the 9 T cell receptor beta chains listed below, sequenced in a study of cytomegalovirus exposure and HLA in healthy donors. 60 Vbeta and 13 Jbeta primers were used in PCR. Sequencing was performed with immunoSEQ multiplex PCR; in TCRdb, only in-frame clones are kept and a portion is missing. The sample includes around 170,000 clones, over 75% of them seen just once. Sequencing was done on a sample of PBMCs. Receptors originate from a man aged 35 to 55 in good health and CMV-seropositive.

The V gene is TRBV4-3, the J gene TRBJ1-2, with TRBD1 identical over 10 bases. V lost 0 bases to trimming and J lost 7 bases; unmatched junction nucleotides: 5. Germline lookup yields CDR1 LGHNA and CDR2 YSLEER. CDR3 length: 15 amino acids. The DNA for the CDR3 is TGCGCCAGCAGCCAAGATCGACAGGGGGCTGGTGGCTACACCTTC. As protein: CASSQDRQGAGGYTF.

J is TRBJ2-1 and V is TRBV7-3; unclear D gene. The germline gives CDR1 SGHTA, CDR2 FQGTGA. V shed 4 bases and J shed 6 bases, with 4 bases lying between them. The length of the CDR3 is 11 residues. The CDR3 loop reads CASSSRNEQFF. CDR3 bases: TGTGCCAGCAGCTCCCGCAATGAGCAGTTCTTC.

The V gene is TRBV19, the J gene TRBJ1-2; 7 bases line up with TRBD1. The ends lost 4 bases at V and 7 bases at J; junction bases unmatched: 12. This CDR3 region has 15 residues. Per the germline V gene, CDR1 is LNHDA and CDR2 is SQIVND (reference sequence). CDR3 region: CASSTLPGQTTGYTF. The CDR3 region has the DNA TGTGCCAGTAGTACCCTGCCGGGACAGACAACTGGCTACACCTTC.

The rearrangement uses TRBV5-4 and TRBJ2-4; 7 bases fit TRBD2. Germline loops: CDR1 SGHNT, CDR2 YYREEE (reference sequence). The V segment lost 2 bases and the J segment 4 bases; nucleotides outside the gene matches: 3. This CDR3 has 14 residues. CDR3 sequence: CASSFVGGKNIQYF. CDR3 in DNA: TGTGCCAGCAGCTTTGTCGGGGGGAAAAACATTCAGTACTTC.

Regarding this clone: The germline gene is not matched at one end of the junction; a read error may be the cause. V gene TRBV13 combines with J gene TRBJ2-1, with TRBD2 identical over 9 bases. CDR1 PRHDT and CDR2 FYEKMQ come from the germline V gene (reference sequence). CDR3 size: 16 residues. For the CDR3, the DNA is TGTGCCAGCACCCTTACAGCGGGGGGTTACTACAATGAGCGGTTCTTC. This sequence encodes CASTLTAGGYYNERFF.

This chain connects TRBV18 to TRBJ2-7; 7 nucleotides agree with TRBD2. V lost 1 base to trimming and J lost 4 bases; unmatched junction nucleotides: 13. Germline V gene data show CDR1 as KGHSH and CDR2 as LQKENI. This CDR3 spans 17 amino acids. The CDR3 spells CASSPRFGPGGSYEQYF. CDR3 nucleotide sequence: TGTGCCAGCTCACCACGGTTCGGGCCGGGGGGATCATACGAGCAGTACTTC.

The chain carries TRBV5-1 and TRBJ1-2; D gene ambiguous. V lost 0 bases, J lost 7 bases, and 22 bases lay in between. Germline V gene sequence: CDR1 SGHRS, CDR2 YFSETQ. CDR3 size: 17 residues. The CDR3 reads CASSLVGPPGAQSGYTF. CDR3 DNA: TGCGCCAGCAGCTTGGTGGGTCCCCCGGGAGCCCAGAGTGGCTACACCTTC.

This chain links TRBV4-3 with TRBJ2-7; perhaps TRBD1 as D (7 bases). In germline, CDR1 is LGHNA, CDR2 YSLEER. The germline V and J ends were trimmed by 0 bases and 4 bases, with 19 bases remaining between them. This CDR3 spans 17 amino acids. CDR3 DNA: TGCGCCAGCAGCCAAGAGGGGCAGGGGGGCCCTTCGTACGAGCAGTACTTC. It specifies CASSQEGQGGPSYEQYF.

The chain links TRBV6-4 to TRBJ2-5, with TRBD2 matching 9 bases. This CDR3 contains 20 residues. Per germline, CDR1 MRHNA and CDR2 SNTAGT. V lost 5 bases and J lost 3; bases outside the gene matches: 22. CDR3 coding DNA: TGTGCCAGCAGTCGGTCTTTGCTTTCTCTAATAGCGGGGGTAAAAGAGACCCAGTACTTC. Amino acid sequence: CASSRSLLSLIAGVKETQYF.